This T cell receptor beta chain was captured in a study of OX40 agonist ivuxolimab in advanced cancers. Study as a whole: It was permissible to have had prior anti-PD-1, anti-PD-L1 or anti-CTLA-4 therapy, and less than 45% had some. Broader study findings: In the 0.1-3.0 mg/kg groups, partial responders showed among the lowest expansion. Expanded clones tended on average to be more numerous among CD8+ T cells than CD4+.

The table came from immunoSEQ multiplex PCR; TCRdb's copy has only in-frame clones and leaves some out. Of tens of thousands of clones in the sample, about 94% were seen once. The CDR3 runs to 14 residues. J was trimmed by 0 bases and V by 5 bases; bases with no gene match: 3. Germline CDR1 and CDR2: MNHEY and SVGAGI. With respect to this clone: No antigen is known for it.

The material was CD4+ or CD8+ T cells sorted from blood, obtained in a trial of the OX40 agonist ivuxolimab. V is TRBV6-5 and J is TRBJ1-2; 7 bases match TRBD1. The receptor was derived from an adult with an advanced solid tumor such as melanoma, head and neck, liver or kidney cancer. The DNA for the CDR3 is TGTGCCAGCAGTCGGGGACAGACTAACTATGGCTACACCTTC. Translation: CASSRGQTNYGYTF.